The 14 T cell receptor beta chains below come from one sample, sequenced in a study of cytomegalovirus exposure and HLA in healthy donors. Only in-frame clones appear in the TCRdb table, and some are missing; sequencing was by immunoSEQ multiplex PCR. The sample lists some 170,000 clones; around nine tenths were seen once. The sample comprised PBMCs. Receptors originate from a young man in good health and CMV-seropositive.

This chain uses TRBV28 with TRBJ1-1, with 7 bases matching TRBD1. This CDR3 is built from 13 residues. The germline gives CDR1 MDHEN, CDR2 SYDVKM. Losses at the gene ends were 5 bases for V and 4 bases for J; bases not matched to a gene: 4. Here the CDR3 reads CASSRDSLTEAFF. The CDR3 DNA reads as TGTGCCAGCAGTCGGGACAGTCTCACTGAAGCTTTCTTT.

The chain links TRBV18 to TRBJ2-7, with a possible D match to TRBD2 (6 bases). The CDR3 contains 16 residues. From germline, CDR1 is KGHSH and CDR2 LQKENI. The V and J ends lost 2 bases and 5 bases respectively, with 19 bases between them. DNA for the CDR3: TGTGCCAGCTCACCATCCCAGCGGGTGTACCTCGACGAGCAGTACTTC. Its translation: CASSPSQRVYLDEQYF.

This clone was detected only once. V gene TRBV2 combines with J gene TRBJ2-3, with 9 bases matching TRBD2. Germline trimming cut 3 bases from V and 0 bases from J; bases unmatched to any gene: 7. CDR3 length equals 17 residues. CDR1 is SNHLY, CDR2 FYNNEI, per germline. CDR3: CASSEMSSGASTDTQYF. The CDR3 DNA reads TGTGCCAGCAGTGAGATGTCTAGCGGGGCTAGCACAGATACGCAGTATTTT.

The chain couples TRBV7-2 to TRBJ2-7, with TRBD2 matching over 9 bases. The junction had 5 bases not matched to a gene; V was cut back by 5 bases and J by 3 bases. This CDR3 spans 14 amino acids. Germline V gene lookup returns CDR1 SGHTA and CDR2 FQGNSA. The CDR3 DNA reads TGTGCCAGCAGCGGGGTAGCGGGAGTCTACGAGCAGTACTTC. It specifies CASSGVAGVYEQYF.

The genes are TRBV15 and TRBJ1-2; D unresolved. CDR1 LNHNV and CDR2 YYDKDF come from the germline V gene (reference sequence). This CDR3 spans 15 amino acids. With 3 bases removed from V and 2 bases from J, the gap between germline ends came to 13 bases. The CDR3 protein is CATSSALGVNYGYTF. The CDR3 DNA is TGTGCCACCAGCAGTGCCCTCGGTGTGAACTATGGCTACACCTTC.

V usage is TRBV27 and J usage is TRBJ1-2; D possibly corresponds to TRBD1 (5 bases). The germline gives CDR1 MNHEY, CDR2 SMNVEV (reference sequence). The V end was cut by 2 bases, the J end by 0 bases, with 7 bases between. CDR3 length: 14 amino acids. CDR3 sequence reads: CASSLGGTNYGYTF. In nucleotides, the CDR3 is TGTGCCAGCAGTTTAGGGGGGACTAACTATGGCTACACCTTC.

The gene calls are TRBV4-2 and TRBJ2-5; possibly TRBD2 for D (5 bases). Germline V lookup: CDR1 LGHNA, CDR2 YNFKEQ. CDR3 size: 13 residues. V lost 2 bases to trimming and J lost 5 bases, with 9 bases between them. CDR3 DNA sequence: TGTGCCAGCAGCCAACTAGCTGGGGAGACCCAGTACTTC. Residues: CASSQLAGETQYF.

The J gene is TRBJ2-7, the V gene TRBV6-1; TRBD1 might be the D (6 bases). The CDR3 is made up of 15 amino acids. V was cut by 6 bases and J by 1 base, with 16 bases left in between. The germline V gene encodes CDR1 MNHNS and CDR2 SASEGT. The CDR3 reads CASSYRAYGSYEQYF. CDR3 in DNA: TGTGCCAGCAGCTACAGGGCATACGGATCCTACGAGCAGTACTTC.

The rearrangement uses TRBV30 and TRBJ1-5, with D hard to call. Germline V CDR1 and CDR2: GTSNPN, SVGIG (reference sequence). Trimming removed 0 bases at V and 0 bases at J, with 18 bases between. The CDR3 totals 18 residues. The CDR3 region has the DNA TGTGCCTGGAGTGTACCTGGCAGCGCGACTTATAGCAATCAGCCCCAGCATTTT. It codes for CAWSVPGSATYSNQPQHF.

The V call is TRBV19, the J call TRBJ2-2; TRBD1 matches 7 bases. The CDR3 covers 17 residues. CDR1 and CDR2 from the germline V gene are LNHDA and SQIVND (reference sequence). V lost 4 bases, J lost 2 bases, and 10 bases stayed unmatched. CDR3 DNA sequence: TGTGCCAGTAGTACCCCATCCAGGGGGTTAAACACCGGGGAGCTGTTTTTT. Translating it yields CASSTPSRGLNTGELFF.

This chain connects TRBV27 to TRBJ1-2, with 9 bases fitting TRBD1. The J segment lost 3 bases and the V segment lost 6 bases, leaving 14 bases of the junction unmatched. CDR1 MNHEY and CDR2 SMNVEV come from the germline V gene (reference sequence). The CDR3 is 17 residues long. CDR3 in amino acids: CASSPHILTGGYYGYTF. Here the CDR3 DNA reads TGTGCCAGCAGCCCACATATACTGACAGGGGGTTACTATGGCTACACCTTC.

The rearrangement uses TRBV5-8 and TRBJ1-4, with TRBD1 matching over 7 bases. The CDR3 extends over 15 amino acids. The ends lost 3 bases at V and 7 bases at J; junction bases unmatched: 9. Looked up from germline, CDR1 is SGHTS and CDR2 is YDEGEE. For the CDR3, the DNA is TGTGCCAGCAGCTGGACGACAGGGACGGGTGAAAAACTGTTTTTT. It codes for CASSWTTGTGEKLFF. The whole variable domain, filled in from reference TRBV5-8 and TRBJ1-4, reads EAGVTQSPTHLIKTRGQQATLRCSPISGHTSVYWYQQALGLGLQFLLWYDEGEERNRGNFPPRFSGRQFPNYSSELNVNALELEDSALYLCASSWTTGTGEKLFFGSGTQLSVL.

This clone showed up just once. The sample carries other DNA sequences with the same CDR3. The chain combines TRBV30 with TRBJ1-3, with D possibly being TRBD1 (6 bases). Germline V gene sequence: CDR1 GTSNPN, CDR2 SVGIG (reference sequence). The CDR3 totals 15 residues. V lost 2 bases to trimming and J lost 0 bases, with 11 bases between them. For the CDR3, the DNA is TGTGCCTGGAGTCTACAGGGACGCTCTGGAAACACCATATATTTT. Amino acid sequence: CAWSLQGRSGNTIYF.

V gene TRBV6-1 combines with J gene TRBJ2-7; possibly TRBD1 for D (5 bases). CDR1 is MNHNS, CDR2 SASEGT, per germline. This CDR3 region has 14 residues. Trimming cost V 6 bases and J 1 base, with 13 bases left between them. The CDR3 spells CASRQRGGSYEQYF. CDR3 nucleotide sequence: TGTGCCAGCAGGCAAAGGGGTGGGTCCTACGAGCAGTACTTC.